The rows below give T cell receptor beta chains drawn from one sample of a study of shared T cell receptors in the human thymus. The table came from immunoSEQ multiplex PCR; TCRdb's copy has only in-frame clones and leaves some out. The top ten hold around 0.019% of the sample, which has about 380,000 clones, around 95% seen once. Sequencing was performed on thymocytes. The receptors were sampled from a human donor. Both conserved end residues are part of each CDR3. The D gene is left open where the match is weak. Expanded clones are given a class, and other clones once, few, many or no size at all.

v_gene,j_gene,abundance,d_gene,CDR3aa,CDR3nt
TRBV29-1,TRBJ2-7,few,TRBD2,CSVEVVAGGPGDEQYF,TGCAGCGTTGAGGTGGTAGCGGGAGGGCCGGGGGACGAGCAGTACTTC
TRBV6-4,TRBJ1-2,NA,NA,CASSDRRGGYTF,TGTGCCAGCAGTGACCGGAGGGGGGGCTACACCTTC
TRBV9,TRBJ2-1,NA,NA,CASSGPRGPADEQFF,TGTGCCAGCAGCGGCCCCAGGGGACCTGCGGATGAGCAGTTCTTC
TRBV18,TRBJ2-1,NA,TRBD1,CASSPRDSTYNEQFF,TGTGCCAGCTCACCCCGGGACAGTACCTACAATGAGCAGTTCTTC
TRBV30,TRBJ2-7,NA,TRBD1,CAWSVIGDREFYEQYF,TGTGCCTGGAGTGTAATAGGGGACAGGGAGTTCTACGAGCAGTACTTC
TRBV19,TRBJ2-7,NA,NA,CASSATGSRPSYEQYF,TGTGCCAGTAGTGCCACAGGGAGTAGGCCATCCTACGAGCAGTACTTC
TRBV11-2,TRBJ2-4,NA,NA,CASSSRCIQYF,TGTGCCAGCAGCTCCCGGTGCATTCAGTACTTC
TRBV28,TRBJ2-2,NA,TRBD2,CAEGLAGKWEIGELFF,TGTGCCGAGGGGCTAGCGGGAAAGTGGGAGATCGGGGAGCTGTTTTTT
TRBV6-1,TRBJ2-1,NA,NA,CASSARTPALVNEQFF,TGTGCCAGCAGTGCACGGACCCCCGCATTAGTCAATGAGCAGTTCTTC
TRBV18,TRBJ1-2,once,NA,CASSLTVNYGYTF,TGTGCCAGCTCCTTGACAGTGAACTATGGCTACACCTTC
TRBV7-8,TRBJ2-7,NA,NA,CASSLGQGGYEQYF,TGTGCCAGCAGCTTAGGGCAGGGAGGCTACGAGCAGTACTTC
TRBV19,TRBJ1-3,once,NA,CASRFRCRGNTIYF,TGTGCCAGTAGATTTAGGTGTCGCGGAAACACCATATATTTT
TRBV18,TRBJ2-1,few,TRBD1,CASSPPPRQTGERYNEQFF,TGTGCCAGCTCACCACCCCCACGACAGACAGGGGAGAGGTACAATGAGCAGTTCTTC
TRBV5-4,TRBJ2-7,NA,NA,CASSPKDARSYEQYF,TGTGCCAGCAGCCCGAAGGACGCTCGCTCCTACGAGCAGTACTTC
TRBV4-1,TRBJ2-3,NA,TRBD2,CASSQGLAGDEDTQYF,TGCGCCAGCAGCCAAGGACTAGCGGGAGATGAGGATACGCAGTATTTT
TRBV21-1,TRBJ2-7,once,NA,CASSKRGRRHEQYF,TGTGCCAGCAGCAAAAGGGGACGCCGCCACGAGCAGTACTTC
TRBV14,TRBJ2-7,NA,TRBD1,CASSSQGARVDEQYF,TGTGCCAGCAGCTCACAGGGGGCTAGAGTAGACGAGCAGTACTTC
TRBV19,TRBJ2-7,few,NA,CASSPGPPRDEQYF,TGTGCCAGTAGTCCGGGACCCCCGAGGGACGAGCAGTACTTC
TRBV28,TRBJ2-7,NA,NA,CASSSVDVEGVRGTYEQYF,TGTGCCAGCAGCTCAGTAGACGTGGAGGGAGTAAGAGGGACCTACGAGCAGTACTTC
TRBV6-1,TRBJ1-1,NA,NA,CASNSRNTEAFF,TGTGCCAGCAATTCCAGGAACACTGAAGCTTTCTTT
TRBV19,TRBJ1-1,NA,TRBD1,CASSPWTGEAFF,TGTGCCAGTAGTCCCTGGACAGGTGAAGCTTTCTTT
TRBV5-6,TRBJ2-7,NA,NA,CASSLRLRTYEQYF,TGTGCCAGCAGCTTACGACTAAGAACCTACGAGCAGTACTTC
TRBV5-1,TRBJ2-7,once,TRBD2,CASSLTMRGGTREQYF,TGCGCCAGCAGCTTAACCATGCGGGGGGGTACGAGGGAGCAGTACTTC
TRBV19,TRBJ2-1,few,TRBD2,CASSSPPTGGPRLNEQFF,TGTGCCAGTAGTAGCCCCCCTACGGGAGGGCCGAGACTCAATGAGCAGTTCTTC
TRBV5-1,TRBJ1-1,NA,TRBD1,CASSLAGGPEAFF,TGCGCCAGCAGCTTGGCAGGGGGCCCTGAAGCTTTCTTT